This TCR beta chain derives from a study of beta chain features in type 1 diabetes. Expressed TCRB transcripts were sequenced, since all the RNA that had been isolated was reverse transcribed. The repertoire was sequenced with immunoSEQ multiplex PCR; TCRdb's copy has only in-frame clones and lacks some. This table holds 70,000 to 90,000 clones, under 35% found once. CDR1 and CDR2 from the germline V gene are SGHRS and YFSETQ. The V and J ends lost 4 bases and 4 bases, in that order; junction bases with no gene match: 10. The CDR3 length is 16 residues. This clone occurred a few times. The sequence came from a young woman in good health. V is TRBV5-1 and J is TRBJ2-3, with 9 bases lining up with TRBD1. The material sequenced was stem cell memory CD4+ T cells from blood. In DNA form, the CDR3 reads TGCGCCAGCAGCCGGGAACCGGGACAGGGCTCAGATACGCAGTATTTT. Encoded protein: CASSREPGQGSDTQYF.